This entry lists 4 T cell receptor beta chains sequenced from one sample in a study of blood T cell repertoires in COVID-19. Sequenced by immunoSEQ multiplex PCR; TCRdb stores in-frame clones only, minus some. The table includes under 150,000 clones, roughly four fifths detected once. The material sequenced was peripheral blood. The receptor set was obtained from a human donor in a cohort sampled during active COVID-19.

This sequence joins TRBV19 and TRBJ2-1, with 8 bases aligning to TRBD1. The CDR3 is 16 amino acids. The junction had 7 bases not matched to a gene; V was cut back by 4 bases and J by 2 bases. CDR1 is LNHDA, CDR2 SQIVND, per germline (reference sequence). The CDR3 DNA follows: TGTGCCAGTAGTAGACCCCCGGGACAGGCCTACAATGAGCAGTTCTTC. Residues: CASSRPPGQAYNEQFF.

The V call is TRBV10-3, the J call TRBJ1-6; D unresolved. The CDR3 length is 14 residues. Germline assignment: CDR1 ENHRY and CDR2 SYGVKD. V shed 2 bases and J shed 5 bases, with 7 bases lying between them. CDR3 nucleotides: TGTGCCATCAGTGAGATCATTGATAATTCACCCCTCCACTTT. It yields the protein CAISEIIDNSPLHF.

The V gene is TRBV6-5, the J gene TRBJ2-1, with TRBD1 matching 11 bases. Looked up from germline, CDR1 is MNHEY and CDR2 is SVGAGI. The CDR3 has 14 residues. With V trimmed by 5 bases and J by 9 bases, 6 bases remained unmatched. The CDR3 here is CASSPGTGGPEQFF. For the CDR3, the DNA is TGTGCCAGCAGTCCCGGGACAGGGGGGCCTGAGCAGTTCTTC.

J is TRBJ2-7 and V is TRBV9; 9 nucleotides match TRBD1. Germline assignment: CDR1 SGDLS and CDR2 YYNGEE. Trimming cost V 4 bases and J 2 bases; bases outside gene matches: 19. The CDR3 totals 19 residues. CDR3 residues: CASSISGTGTVFGTYEQYF. Written as DNA, the CDR3 is TGTGCCAGCAGCATTTCCGGGACAGGGACGGTCTTCGGGACCTACGAGCAGTACTTC.